The 24 T cell receptor beta chains in this list originate from one sample, sequenced in a study of T cells in narcolepsy. The assay was immunoSEQ multiplex PCR, and TCRdb's table has in-frame clones only and misses some. The sample shows around 32,000 clones, 80% to 85% of them seen only once. Sequencing used CD45RA- memory CD4+ T cells from PBMCs. These receptors were taken from a human donor with narcolepsy.

The V and J genes are TRBV7-2 and TRBJ2-3; 13 bases map to TRBD2. The CDR3 totals 18 residues. The V gene's germline CDR1 is SGHTA and CDR2 FQGNSA. J was trimmed by 7 bases and V by 1 base; bases with no gene match: 11. The CDR3 region is CASSLGTSGRRRGNTQYF. The CDR3 DNA reads as TGTGCCAGCAGCTTAGGGACTAGCGGGAGAAGGAGGGGGAATACGCAGTATTTT.

The J gene is TRBJ1-1, the V gene TRBV15; D is uncertain. Germline CDR1 reads LNHNV; CDR2 reads YYDKDF (reference sequence). The CDR3 covers 15 residues. V was clipped by 0 bases and J by 0 bases, with 8 bases between them. CDR3 sequence: CATSRDQTVNTEAFF. In nucleotides, the CDR3 is TGTGCCACCAGCAGAGATCAAACCGTGAACACTGAAGCTTTCTTT.

The rearrangement joins TRBV5-5 to TRBJ1-1; no clear D gene. The germline gives CDR1 SGHKS, CDR2 YYEKEE (reference sequence). This CDR3 is built from 14 residues. V lost 2 bases and J 1 base, leaving 9 bases between the germline ends. Here the CDR3 reads CASSFGNRNTEAFF. CDR3 bases: TGTGCCAGCAGCTTTGGAAACAGGAACACTGAAGCTTTCTTT.

This rearrangement joins TRBV6-1 to TRBJ1-1; D unresolved. The CDR3 is 14 residues long. The germline V gene encodes CDR1 MNHNS and CDR2 SASEGT. V shed 6 bases and J shed 2 bases, with 13 bases lying between them. CDR3 bases: TGTGCCAGCAGGGTACGAGAAGGTAACACTGAAGCTTTCTTT. It is translated as CASRVREGNTEAFF.

The chain couples TRBV7-8 to TRBJ1-2; the D is unclear. The CDR3 has 17 amino acids. The germline V and J ends were trimmed by 4 bases and 4 bases, with 22 bases remaining between them. Germline CDR1 is SGHVS and CDR2 is FQNEAQ. CDR3 nucleotides: TGTGCCAGCAGCTGTTTTAAGCTTACCCGAAAGACCTATGGCTACACCTTC. Residues: CASSCFKLTRKTYGYTF.

The rearrangement uses TRBV30 and TRBJ2-3; D is unresolved. Germline-derived CDR1 and CDR2 are GTSNPN and SVGIG (reference sequence). Deletions cut 2 bases from V and 2 bases from J, with 5 bases between. The CDR3 extends over 12 amino acids. Here the CDR3 reads CAWSPTTDTQYF. The CDR3 DNA sequence: TGTGCCTGGAGTCCGACCACAGATACGCAGTATTTT. Full variable domain (outside the CDR3, taken from reference TRBV30 and TRBJ2-3): SQTIHQWPATLVQPVGSPLSLECTVEGTSNPNLYWYRQAAGRGLQLLFYSVGIGQISSEVPQNLSASRPQDRQFILSSKKLLLSDSGFYLCAWSPTTDTQYFGPGTRLTVL.

In DNA form, the CDR3 reads TGTGCCAGCAGTTTCGGCAAGGGGGCTATGCTTAATGGCTACACCTTC. It is translated as CASSFGKGAMLNGYTF. The chain recombines TRBV27 with TRBJ1-2; TRBD1 aligns across 7 bases. The CDR3 runs 16 residues. The germline CDR1 and CDR2 sequences are MNHEY and SMNVEV (reference sequence). Trimming removed 3 bases from V and 6 bases from J; junction bases left unmatched: 13.

The rearrangement links TRBV5-1 to TRBJ1-1; D remains ambiguous. Germline CDR1 and CDR2: SGHRS and YFSETQ. The CDR3 contains 14 residues. V lost 0 bases to trimming and J lost 0 bases, with 6 bases between them. The CDR3 sequence is CASSLEALNTEAFF. As DNA, the CDR3 is TGCGCCAGCAGCTTGGAGGCCTTGAACACTGAAGCTTTCTTT.

In its sample, this clone was seen a few times. V gene TRBV2 combines with J gene TRBJ1-3; possible D gene TRBD1, 5 bases. This CDR3 comprises 13 residues. In germline, CDR1 is SNHLY, CDR2 FYNNEI. V lost 3 bases and J 3 bases, leaving 6 bases between the germline ends. The CDR3 DNA follows: TGTGCCAGCAGTGACAGGGTTGGAAACACCATATATTTT. As protein: CASSDRVGNTIYF.

This chain joins TRBV13 and TRBJ1-1; 7 nucleotides agree with TRBD1. V was clipped by 4 bases and J by 4 bases; unmatched bases: 12. The CDR3 sequence is 16 residues long. Germline CDR1 and CDR2: PRHDT and FYEKMQ (reference sequence). The CDR3 nucleotides read TGTGCCAGCAGCTCACTTCCGACAGGGCCCCGCACTGAAGCTTTCTTT. Its translation: CASSSLPTGPRTEAFF.

The gene calls are TRBV7-9 and TRBJ1-1; 9 bases match TRBD1. The germline CDR1 and CDR2 sequences are SEHNR and FQNEAQ (reference sequence). The ends lost 4 bases at V and 0 bases at J; junction bases unmatched: 9. The CDR3 loop spans 17 amino acids. The CDR3 here is CASSSGTGPPMNTEAFF. CDR3 DNA sequence: TGTGCCAGCAGCTCCGGGACAGGGCCTCCTATGAACACTGAAGCTTTCTTT. Full variable domain (outside the CDR3, taken from reference TRBV7-9 and TRBJ1-1): DTGVSQNPRHKITKRGQNVTFRCDPISEHNRLYWYRQTLGQGPEFLTYFQNEAQLEKSRLLSDRFSAERPKGSFSTLEIQRTEQGDSAMYLCASSSGTGPPMNTEAFFGQGTRLTVV.

This rearrangement joins TRBV5-6 to TRBJ2-2; TRBD2 aligns across 10 bases. The germline V gene encodes CDR1 SGHDT and CDR2 YYEEEE. The CDR3 is made up of 16 amino acids. V trimming: 0 bases; J trimming: 3 bases; junction bases outside the gene matches: 2. Here the CDR3 reads CASSLGAGGDTGELFF. In DNA form, the CDR3 reads TGTGCCAGCAGCTTGGGAGCGGGAGGGGACACCGGGGAGCTGTTTTTT.

The V and J genes are TRBV11-2 and TRBJ1-1, with unresolved D. Germline V gene sequence: CDR1 SGHAT, CDR2 FQNNGV. This CDR3 has 15 residues. Trimming pared 5 bases from V and 3 bases from J, leaving 16 bases between. In DNA, the CDR3 is TGTGCCAGCAGCCTAGTGGCCGTCCCGGACACTGAAGCTTTCTTT. Translation: CASSLVAVPDTEAFF.

This clone was recorded only once. J is TRBJ1-1 and V is TRBV6-5; D call uncertain. Trimming removed 0 bases from V and 5 bases from J, with 13 bases in between. Germline-derived CDR1 and CDR2 are MNHEY and SVGAGI. CDR3 length: 15 residues. The CDR3 region is CASSYSRREGTEAFF. The CDR3, as DNA: TGTGCCAGCAGTTACTCCCGGCGGGAAGGGACTGAAGCTTTCTTT.

The genes are TRBV11-1 and TRBJ2-1, with D possibly being TRBD2 (5 bases). Germline values: CDR1 SGHAT, CDR2 FQDESV (reference sequence). This CDR3 is built from 13 residues. V was shortened by 4 bases and J by 13 bases, with 17 bases between the two germline ends. CDR3 in amino acids: CASSSSSERQQFF. CDR3 bases: TGTGCCAGCAGCTCCAGTTCAGAGCGGCAACAGTTCTTC.

V usage is TRBV6-5 and J usage is TRBJ2-5; D gene ambiguous. Germline loops: CDR1 MNHEY, CDR2 SVGAGI. The CDR3 is 12 amino acids. The V and J ends lost 8 bases and 7 bases respectively, with 14 bases between them. The CDR3 sequence: CASQMWRGTQYF. In DNA, the CDR3 is TGTGCCAGCCAGATGTGGCGAGGGACCCAGTACTTC.

This rearrangement joins TRBV11-2 to TRBJ2-2; TRBD2 is a possible D gene (5 bases). Germline V gives CDR1 SGHAT, CDR2 FQNNGV. This CDR3 has 13 residues. Trimming took 4 bases from V and 7 from J, leaving 10 bases between them. CDR3: CASSSDRDGELFF. In DNA form, the CDR3 reads TGTGCCAGCAGCTCAGACCGGGACGGGGAGCTGTTTTTT.

V is TRBV29-1 and J is TRBJ1-4, with 7 bases lining up with TRBD1. The CDR3 contains 13 residues. The germline gives CDR1 SQVTM, CDR2 ANQGSEA. V shed 5 bases and J 5 bases; nucleotides not matched to a gene: 5. DNA for the CDR3: TGCAGCGTTAAATTACAGGGGAATGAAAAACTGTTTTTT. Protein sequence: CSVKLQGNEKLFF.

The J gene is TRBJ2-7, the V gene TRBV5-1; the D gene is possibly TRBD2 (6 bases). This CDR3 spans 13 amino acids. Germline CDR1 and CDR2: SGHRS and YFSETQ. Trimming cost V 0 bases and J 6 bases, with 10 bases left between them. The CDR3 region has the DNA TGCGCCAGCAGCTTGGCTGCGGAGGGCGAGCAGTACTTC. Amino acids: CASSLAAEGEQYF.

This chain links TRBV5-1 with TRBJ1-2; 8 nucleotides align to TRBD1. CDR1 SGHRS and CDR2 YFSETQ come from the germline V gene. V shed 4 bases, J shed 4 bases, and the junction held 6 bases outside the gene matches. The CDR3 totals 14 residues. The CDR3 DNA is TGCGCCAGCAGCCCATCCGGGACAGGCTATGGCTACACCTTC. This translates into CASSPSGTGYGYTF.

This clone occurred a few times. The genes are TRBV14 and TRBJ2-7; D perhaps matches TRBD2 (6 bases). The germline gives CDR1 SGHDN, CDR2 FVKESK. V lost 4 bases and J 13 bases, leaving 20 bases between the germline ends. The CDR3 consists of 13 residues. The DNA of the CDR3 is TGTGCCAGCAGCCCGGGAGCTCCTACGACCCCCTACTTC. Translated, it gives CASSPGAPTTPYF.

The V gene is TRBV6-6, the J gene TRBJ1-4; D is unresolved. Trimming took off 1 base at V and 3 bases at J, with 6 bases between the two ends. Germline loops: CDR1 MNHNY, CDR2 SVGAGI (reference sequence). CDR3 length equals 14 residues. CDR3 loop: CASSYYWPNEKLFF. As DNA, the CDR3 is TGTGCCAGCAGTTACTACTGGCCTAATGAAAAACTGTTTTTT.

V and J are TRBV19 and TRBJ2-2; 7 nucleotides align to TRBD2. With V trimmed by 1 base and J by 1 base, 6 bases remained unmatched. The CDR3 has 17 amino acids. CDR1 and CDR2 from the germline V gene are LNHDA and SQIVND (reference sequence). The CDR3 protein is CASSIVFGGGNTGELFF. CDR3 in DNA: TGTGCCAGTAGTATAGTGTTTGGCGGGGGGAACACCGGGGAGCTGTTTTTT.

This sequence joins TRBV29-1 and TRBJ2-1, with D perhaps matching TRBD1 or TRBD2 (5 bases each). The CDR3 runs to 12 residues. The germline gives CDR1 SQVTM, CDR2 ANQGSEA. The CDR3 sequence is CSWGTPGNEQFF. The CDR3 nucleotides are TGCTCATGGGGGACCCCTGGGAATGAGCAGTTCTTC.